This T cell receptor beta chain was recovered during a study of T cells after yellow fever vaccination. Notes on the study in general: Most clones from primary vaccination resurfaced after the booster (around 95% CD4, around 91% CD8).

This clonotype has ten or more counts. Its specificity is not known. 5'RACE template switching added a universal primer site and UMIs to TCR cDNA. TCRdb re-called the 5' RACE reads through MiXCR, storing one row per CDR3 protein. The table includes over 110,000 distinct CDR3 sequences, 6.5% to 8.5% detected once. Losses at the gene ends were 5 bases for V and 7 bases for J; bases not matched to a gene: 17. The CDR3 has 18 amino acids. Germline-derived CDR1 and CDR2 are SGHAT and FQNNGV. The specimen was CD4+ T cells sorted from PBMCs, collected 5 days after the yellow fever booster vaccination. The chain combines TRBV11-2 with TRBJ2-7; 13 bases are a match to TRBD2. The sequence came from a man aged 30 to 45 who received the YFV17D yellow fever vaccine. CDR3 residues: CASSLLPGTSGMAGEQYF. The CDR3 DNA follows: TGTGCCAGCAGCCTGTTACCCGGGACTAGCGGGATGGCGGGGGAGCAGTACTTC. The whole variable domain, filled in from reference TRBV11-2 and TRBJ2-7, reads EAGVAQSPRYKIIEKRQSVAFWCNPISGHATLYWYQQILGQGPKLLIQFQNNGVVDDSQLPKDRFSAERLKGVDSTLKIQPAKLEDSAVYLCASSLLPGTSGMAGEQYFGPGTRLTVT.